This T cell receptor (beta chain) emerged from a study of blood T cell repertoires in COVID-19. This clone has a single count. Some clones are missing from TCRdb's copy, which holds only in-frame ones; the method was immunoSEQ multiplex PCR. The table lists 70,000 to 80,000 clones, about nine tenths of them singletons, with around 13% in the top ten. Trimming cost V 4 bases and J 1 base; bases outside gene matches: 4. The CDR3 spans 16 residues. Germline loops: CDR1 LGHDT, CDR2 YNNKEL (reference sequence). Sequenced material: peripheral blood. The genes are TRBV3-1 (or the pseudogene TRBV3-2) and TRBJ2-3; 11 bases are shared with TRBD2. This TCR was sampled from a woman aged 55-69 years with acute or convalescent COVID-19. This chain's CDR3 is CASSLTSGGGTDTQYF. In nucleotides, the CDR3 is TGTGCCAGCAGCCTCACTAGCGGGGGAGGCACAGATACGCAGTATTTT.